Below, one T cell receptor (beta chain) is given with its context. Per the original data handling: Reference gene primers were amplified, and this amplification served to estimate nucleated cell counts. The assay was immunoSEQ multiplex PCR, and TCRdb's table has in-frame clones only and misses some. That table supplies the V and J calls and clone size; D and trimming were determined from the DNA. Of 110,000 to 150,000 clones in the sample, around nine tenths were seen once. This specimen comes from a study of blood T cell repertoires in COVID-19. The wider study: Specimens from acute and convalescent COVID-19 originated in the United States, Italy and Spain. T cells, B-cell-depleted T cells, or PBMCs supplied cDNA or gDNA.

The V and J ends lost 3 bases and 2 bases, in that order; junction bases with no gene match: 4. From germline, CDR1 is KGHDR and CDR2 SFDVKD. The CDR3 is made up of 15 amino acids. Sequenced: peripheral blood. This sequence originates from a woman between 35 and 50 years old with acute or convalescent COVID-19. The chain couples TRBV24-1 to TRBJ2-3; 7 nucleotides agree with TRBD1. The CDR3 nucleotides are TGTGCCACCAGTGATGCGACAGGGTTCACAGATACGCAGTATTTT. This gives the protein CATSDATGFTDTQYF.